This TCR beta chain is from a study of CD8+ T cells in alopecia areata. Extraction and reverse transcription of RNA yielded cDNA as the sequencing template. The method was immunoSEQ multiplex PCR; TCRdb's version includes in-frame clones alone and lacks a portion of them. The top ten clones hold roughly 14% of a sample with about 180,000 clones, about 63% of them seen once. The CDR3 runs 16 residues. Germline-derived CDR1 and CDR2 are SGHAT and FQNNGV. V trimming: 5 bases; J trimming: 3 bases; junction bases outside the gene matches: 8. The count of this clone is one. This sample comprised CD4+ T cells sorted from blood, obtained at week 0. J is TRBJ2-5 and V is TRBV11-2; the match to TRBD2 covers 11 bases. This sequence originates from a human donor with alopecia areata. CDR3 in amino acids: CASSQGTSGSKETQYF. The DNA of the CDR3 is TGTGCCAGCAGCCAGGGCACTAGCGGGAGCAAAGAGACCCAGTACTTC.